A single sample gave rise to the 5 T cell receptor beta chains below, sequenced in a study of T cells expressing NK-cell markers. TCRdb re-called the 5' RACE reads and catalogs CDR3 proteins one per entry, DNA excluded. This sample's table has some 440,000 distinct CDR3 sequences. Sequencing was performed on blood T cells: a sorted CD56 or NKG2C T cell subset, CD4+ or CD8+ T cells, or bulk PBMC T cells (not recorded which). These receptors originate from a woman aged 45 to 65 in good health.

The chain carries TRBV7-9 and TRBJ2-3. CDR1 is SEHNR, CDR2 FQNEAQ, per germline (reference sequence). This CDR3 has 15 amino acids. The CDR3 loop reads CASSLSGKATDTQYF.

The chain carries TRBV4-1 and TRBJ1-4; TCRdb proposes TRBD1, but this gene call is untestable without DNA. The CDR3 spans 15 residues. CDR1 and CDR2 (germline): MGHRA, YSYEKL. The CDR3 here is CASSQVDRGSKKLFF.

The rearrangement uses TRBV20-1 and TRBJ1-1; TCRdb's D call of TRBD1 is untestable without DNA. The CDR3 spans 14 residues. In germline, CDR1 is DFQATT, CDR2 SNEGSKA (reference sequence). The CDR3 region is CSAFGPSGDTEAFF.

The chain is built from TRBV20-1 and TRBJ2-5; the TRBD1 assignment by TCRdb is unverifiable without DNA. Germline-derived CDR1 and CDR2 are DFQATT and SNEGSKA (reference sequence). The CDR3 runs to 14 residues. The CDR3 sequence: CSARDGAGRETQYF.

This chain links TRBV7-3 with TRBJ2-2. This CDR3 contains 14 residues. The germline V gene has CDR1 SGHTA and CDR2 FQGTGA. This chain's CDR3 is CASSLISEAGELFF.